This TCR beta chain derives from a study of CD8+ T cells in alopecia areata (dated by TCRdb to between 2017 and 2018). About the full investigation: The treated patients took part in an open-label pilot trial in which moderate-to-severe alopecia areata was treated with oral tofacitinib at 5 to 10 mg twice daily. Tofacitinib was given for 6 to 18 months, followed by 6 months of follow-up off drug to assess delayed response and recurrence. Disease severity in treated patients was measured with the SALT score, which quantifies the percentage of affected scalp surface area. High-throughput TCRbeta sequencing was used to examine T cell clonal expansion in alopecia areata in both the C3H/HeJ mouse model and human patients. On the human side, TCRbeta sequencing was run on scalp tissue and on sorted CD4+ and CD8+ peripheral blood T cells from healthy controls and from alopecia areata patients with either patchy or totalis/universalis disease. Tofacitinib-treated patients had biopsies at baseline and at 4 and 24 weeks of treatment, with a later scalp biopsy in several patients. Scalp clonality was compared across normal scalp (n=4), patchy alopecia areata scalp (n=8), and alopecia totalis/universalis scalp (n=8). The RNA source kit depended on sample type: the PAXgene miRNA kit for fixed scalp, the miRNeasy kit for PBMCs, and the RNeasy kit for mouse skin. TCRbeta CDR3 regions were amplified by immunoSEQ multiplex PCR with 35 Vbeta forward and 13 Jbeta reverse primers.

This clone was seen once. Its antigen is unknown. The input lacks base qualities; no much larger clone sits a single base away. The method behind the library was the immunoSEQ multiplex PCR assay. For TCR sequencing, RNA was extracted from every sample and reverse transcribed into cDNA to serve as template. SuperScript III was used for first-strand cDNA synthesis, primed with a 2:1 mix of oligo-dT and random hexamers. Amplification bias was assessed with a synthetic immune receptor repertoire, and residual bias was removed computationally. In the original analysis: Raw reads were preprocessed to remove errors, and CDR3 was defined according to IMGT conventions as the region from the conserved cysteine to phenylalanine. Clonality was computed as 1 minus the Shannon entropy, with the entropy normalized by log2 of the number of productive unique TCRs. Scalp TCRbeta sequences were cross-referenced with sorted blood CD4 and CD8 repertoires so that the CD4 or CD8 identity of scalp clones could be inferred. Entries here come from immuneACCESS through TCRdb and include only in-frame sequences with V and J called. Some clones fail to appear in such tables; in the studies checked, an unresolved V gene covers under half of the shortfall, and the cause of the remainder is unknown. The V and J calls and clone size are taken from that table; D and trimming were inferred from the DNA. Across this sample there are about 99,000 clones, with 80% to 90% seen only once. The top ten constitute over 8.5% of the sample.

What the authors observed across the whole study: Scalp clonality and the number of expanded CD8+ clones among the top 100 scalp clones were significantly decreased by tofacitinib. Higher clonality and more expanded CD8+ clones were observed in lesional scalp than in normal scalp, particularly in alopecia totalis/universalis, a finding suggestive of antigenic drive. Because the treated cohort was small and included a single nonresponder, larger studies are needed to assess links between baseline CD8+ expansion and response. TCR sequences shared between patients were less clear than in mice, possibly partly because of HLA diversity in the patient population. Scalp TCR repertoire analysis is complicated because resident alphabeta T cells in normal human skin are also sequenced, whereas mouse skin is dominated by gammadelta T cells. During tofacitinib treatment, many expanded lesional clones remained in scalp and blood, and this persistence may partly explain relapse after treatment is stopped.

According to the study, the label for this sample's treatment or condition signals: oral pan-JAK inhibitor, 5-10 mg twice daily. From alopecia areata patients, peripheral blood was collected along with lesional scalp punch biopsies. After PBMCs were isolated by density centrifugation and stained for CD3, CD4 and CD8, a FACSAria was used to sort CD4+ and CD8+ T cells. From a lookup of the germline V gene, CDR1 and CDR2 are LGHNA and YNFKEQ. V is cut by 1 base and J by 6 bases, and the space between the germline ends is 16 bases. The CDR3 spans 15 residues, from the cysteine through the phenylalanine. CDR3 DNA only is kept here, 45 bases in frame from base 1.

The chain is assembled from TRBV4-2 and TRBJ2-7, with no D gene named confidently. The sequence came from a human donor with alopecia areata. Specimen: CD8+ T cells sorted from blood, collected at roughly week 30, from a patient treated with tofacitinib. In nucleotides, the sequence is TGTGCCAGCAGCCAAGGGACGTGTAGAACCTGCGAGCAGTACTTC. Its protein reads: CASSQGTCRTCEQYF.